Given below is one T cell receptor beta chain in context. Each of the donors had around 10 milliliters of peripheral blood drawn into EDTA-treated Vacutainer tubes. The sample originates from a study of blood T cells in healthy people across ages. Primed by a sample-barcoded 5' primer and a J-beta primer mix, a second PCR proceeded for about 7 to 12 cycles. A template-switch adaptor that had 12 random nucleotides put a tag on each cDNA molecule. TCRdb processed the 5' RACE reads anew with MiXCR; each CDR3 protein has one entry. The sample contains about 680,000 distinct CDR3 sequences, 45% to 50% of which appear only once. The CDR3 length is 14 residues. From germline, CDR1 is DFQATT and CDR2 SNEGSKA (reference sequence). V lost 3 bases and J 0 bases, leaving 12 bases between the germline ends.

The chain couples TRBV20-1 to TRBJ2-7; D not certain. The sample was blood. The receptor's source is a woman aged 55-70 years in good health. Here the CDR3 reads CSASSLRSSYEQYF. The DNA of the CDR3 is TGCAGTGCTAGTTCCCTACGTAGCTCCTACGAGCAGTACTTC.